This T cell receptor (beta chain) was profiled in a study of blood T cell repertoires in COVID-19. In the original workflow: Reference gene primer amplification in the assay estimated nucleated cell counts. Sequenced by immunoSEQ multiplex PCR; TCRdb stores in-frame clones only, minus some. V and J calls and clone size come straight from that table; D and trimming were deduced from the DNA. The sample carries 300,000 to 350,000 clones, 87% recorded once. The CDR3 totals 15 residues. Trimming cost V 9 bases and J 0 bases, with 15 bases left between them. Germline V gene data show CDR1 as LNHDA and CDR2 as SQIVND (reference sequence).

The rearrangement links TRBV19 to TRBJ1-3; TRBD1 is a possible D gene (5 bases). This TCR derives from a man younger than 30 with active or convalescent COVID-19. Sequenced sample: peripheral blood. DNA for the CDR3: TGTGCCAGCGGGCCGGACACCCCCTCTGGAAACACCATATATTTT. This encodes CASGPDTPSGNTIYF.